This TCR beta chain is from a study of cytomegalovirus exposure and HLA in healthy donors. This clone was detected a few times. Its antigen is unidentified. Study-wide points: Of the V segments, some could not be distinguished, including TRBV6-2 and TRBV6-3, and were excluded. It was fewer than 200 TCR beta chains that were listed as cytomegalovirus-associated.

PCR used 60 Vbeta primers and 13 Jbeta primers. Using immunoSEQ multiplex PCR, the repertoire was profiled, and TCRdb retains in-frame clones only, with some absent. Among over 85,000 clones listed, approximately 79% were seen once. There are 11 residues in the CDR3. Looked up from germline, CDR1 is MNHNS and CDR2 is SASEGT. V lost 8 bases to trimming and J lost 8 bases, with 12 bases between them. The receptor was derived from a man aged 25-45 years in good health and CMV-seropositive. Sample: PBMCs. The rearrangement links TRBV6-1 to TRBJ1-1; D uncertain. As DNA, the CDR3 is TGTGCCAGCCACTTTCGGGTCGAAGCTTTCTTT. This sequence encodes CASHFRVEAFF.